Below, one T cell receptor (beta chain) is given with its context. These data are taken from a study of CD8 T cells in Susac syndrome. Random-hexamer reverse transcription was applied to 0.5 to 1 ug RNA. immunoSEQ multiplex PCR amplified TCR beta CDR3 across 54 Vbeta, 13 Jbeta. TCRdb used MiXCR to reprocess the immunoSEQ multiplex PCR reads, holding one entry per CDR3 protein. The sample yields 90,000 to 150,000 distinct CDR3 sequences, 85% to 95% seen once. V was trimmed by 4 bases and J by 3 bases, leaving 13 bases between them. The CDR3 is 15 residues long. CDR1 and CDR2 (germline): SEHNR, FQNEAQ (reference sequence).

The specimen was CD4+ T cells from PBMCs. J is TRBJ1-5 and V is TRBV7-9; D is possibly TRBD1 (5 bases). The TCR sequence derives from a human donor in good health. This CDR3 is CASSSGGSYNQPQHF. Written as DNA, the CDR3 is TGTGCCAGCAGCTCCGGGGGGTCCTACAATCAGCCCCAGCATTTT.